These 10 T cell receptor beta chains came from one sample sequenced in a study of cytomegalovirus exposure and HLA in healthy donors. Primers included in the PCR were 60 Vbeta and 13 Jbeta primers. Data came from immunoSEQ multiplex PCR; TCRdb stores just in-frame clones and leaves some out. This sample has 150,000 to 160,000 clones; roughly 82% occur once, and the top ten carry about 6.1%. The source material was PBMCs. Every receptor here comes from a woman in her forties or fifties in good health and CMV-seropositive.

V and J are TRBV7-2 and TRBJ1-6, with TRBD1 matching over 9 bases. The CDR3 has 15 amino acids. V shed 5 bases, J shed 7 bases, and the junction held 6 bases outside the gene matches. In germline, CDR1 is SGHTA, CDR2 FQGNSA. This chain's CDR3 is CASSTPGQGNSPLHF. CDR3 nucleotides: TGTGCCAGCAGCACCCCGGGACAGGGCAATTCACCCCTCCACTTT.

In this sample, this clone turned up a few times. The J gene is TRBJ2-6, the V gene TRBV10-1, with D maybe TRBD2 (5 bases). In germline, CDR1 is WNHNN, CDR2 SYGVQD (reference sequence). Trimming stripped 6 bases from V and 1 base from J, with 28 bases between. The CDR3 contains 21 residues. CDR3 nucleotides: TGCGCCAGCAGCTCCCTTCGGGAACCACATCTCAACTCGTCTGGGGCCAACGTCCTGACTTTC. Protein product: CASSSLREPHLNSSGANVLTF.

V gene TRBV7-9 combines with J gene TRBJ2-7; D gene uncertain. Germline values: CDR1 SEHNR, CDR2 FQNEAQ (reference sequence). The ends were cut back, 5 bases at V and 6 bases at J, with 20 bases in the middle. The CDR3 has 15 residues. The CDR3 region has the DNA TGTGCCAGCAGCGCAACTGGGCCCGTCATGGGCGAGCAGTACTTC. Translated, it gives CASSATGPVMGEQYF.

The chain carries TRBV6-5 and TRBJ1-6, with 10 bases aligning to TRBD1. The CDR3 is made up of 15 amino acids. V lost 0 bases and J lost 10; bases outside the gene matches: 3. Germline-derived CDR1 and CDR2 are MNHEY and SVGAGI. The CDR3 region is CASSYSRTGGSPLHF. Here the CDR3 DNA reads TGTGCCAGCAGTTACTCGCGGACAGGGGGGTCACCCCTCCACTTT.

The J gene is TRBJ2-7, the V gene TRBV5-6; weak D call: TRBD1 (5 bases). The CDR3 loop spans 14 amino acids. V was pared by 2 bases and J by 2 bases, with 11 bases between. Germline V lookup: CDR1 SGHDT, CDR2 YYEEEE. The CDR3: CASSFGHATYEQYF. Here the CDR3 DNA reads TGTGCCAGCAGCTTCGGACACGCAACCTACGAGCAGTACTTC.

The chain combines TRBV27 with TRBJ2-7; TRBD1 is a possible D gene (5 bases). The CDR3 sequence is 15 residues long. V gave up 3 bases and J gave up 4 bases, with 16 bases separating them. CDR1 is MNHEY and CDR2 is SMNVEV in the germline V gene (reference sequence). The CDR3 protein is CASSLYQGKVYEQYF. The CDR3 region has the DNA TGTGCCAGCAGTTTGTATCAGGGCAAGGTGTACGAGCAGTACTTC.

This clone was seen a handful of times. The rearrangement links TRBV5-1 to TRBJ2-5; D is uncertain. This CDR3 is 13 amino acids long. V gave up 0 bases and J gave up 4 bases, with 7 bases separating them. CDR1 SGHRS and CDR2 YFSETQ come from the germline V gene. CDR3 bases: TGCGCCAGCAGCTTGGGCTCGGGAGAGACCCAGTACTTC. Translation gives CASSLGSGETQYF.

The V gene is TRBV4-1, the J gene TRBJ2-3; 9 nucleotides agree with TRBD1. The CDR3 covers 14 residues. The V and J ends lost 7 bases and 2 bases, in that order; junction bases with no gene match: 4. Germline CDR1 and CDR2: MGHRA and YSYEKL. DNA of the CDR3: TGCGCCAGCACTGACAGGGGGAACACAGATACGCAGTATTTT. Translating gives CASTDRGNTDTQYF.

This chain joins TRBV4-1 and TRBJ2-7; unclear D gene. V lost 3 bases to trimming and J lost 6 bases, with 12 bases between them. Germline V gene sequence: CDR1 MGHRA, CDR2 YSYEKL. The CDR3 runs to 13 residues. The CDR3 nucleotides are TGCGCCAGCAGCCAGGCCCTTGGCCGCGAGCAGTACTTC. It translates to CASSQALGREQYF.

The chain uses TRBV10-1 and TRBJ2-3, with TRBD2 identical over 8 bases. Losses at the gene ends were 3 bases for V and 5 bases for J; bases not matched to a gene: 4. Germline V gene data show CDR1 as WNHNN and CDR2 as SYGVQD (reference sequence). This CDR3 contains 14 residues. CDR3 DNA: TGCGCCAGCAGTGATTCGGGGGGGCAAGATACGCAGTATTTT. Amino acid sequence: CASSDSGGQDTQYF.